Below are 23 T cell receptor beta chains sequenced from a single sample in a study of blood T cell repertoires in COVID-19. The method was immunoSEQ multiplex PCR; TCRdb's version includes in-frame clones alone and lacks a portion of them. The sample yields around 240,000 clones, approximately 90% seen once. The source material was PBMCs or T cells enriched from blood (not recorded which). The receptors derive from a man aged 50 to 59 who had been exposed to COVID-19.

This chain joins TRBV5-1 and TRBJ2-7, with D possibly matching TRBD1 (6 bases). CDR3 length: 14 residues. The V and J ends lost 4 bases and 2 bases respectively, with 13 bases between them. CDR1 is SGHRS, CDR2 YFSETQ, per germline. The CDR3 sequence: CASSPWTAAYEQYF. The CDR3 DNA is TGCGCCAGCAGCCCCTGGACAGCAGCCTACGAGCAGTACTTC.

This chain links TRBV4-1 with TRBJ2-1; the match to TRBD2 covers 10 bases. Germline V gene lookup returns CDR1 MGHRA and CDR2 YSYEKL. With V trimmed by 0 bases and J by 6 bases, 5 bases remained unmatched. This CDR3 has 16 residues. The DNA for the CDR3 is TGCGCCAGCAGCCAAGATAAAGCGGGAGGGCCCAATGAGCAGTTCTTC. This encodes CASSQDKAGGPNEQFF.

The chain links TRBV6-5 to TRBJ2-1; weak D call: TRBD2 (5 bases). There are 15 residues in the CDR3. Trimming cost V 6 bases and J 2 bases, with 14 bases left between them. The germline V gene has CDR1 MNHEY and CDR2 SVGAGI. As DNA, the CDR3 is TGTGCCAGCAGCTCGGAGGCGTTTGCCTACAATGAGCAGTTCTTC. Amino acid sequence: CASSSEAFAYNEQFF.

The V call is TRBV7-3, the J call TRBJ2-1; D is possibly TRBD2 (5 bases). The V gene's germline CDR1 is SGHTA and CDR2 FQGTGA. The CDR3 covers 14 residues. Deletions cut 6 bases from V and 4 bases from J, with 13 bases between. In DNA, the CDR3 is TGTGCCAGCAGTGCTCCCGGAGGTTACAATGAGCAGTTCTTC. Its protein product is CASSAPGGYNEQFF.

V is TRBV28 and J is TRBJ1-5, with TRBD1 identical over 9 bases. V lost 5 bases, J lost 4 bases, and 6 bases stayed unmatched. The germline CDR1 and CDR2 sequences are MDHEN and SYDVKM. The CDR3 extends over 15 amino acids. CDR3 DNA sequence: TGTGCCAGCAGTCCGCCGGGACAGGGAAATCAGCCCCAGCATTTT. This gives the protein CASSPPGQGNQPQHF.

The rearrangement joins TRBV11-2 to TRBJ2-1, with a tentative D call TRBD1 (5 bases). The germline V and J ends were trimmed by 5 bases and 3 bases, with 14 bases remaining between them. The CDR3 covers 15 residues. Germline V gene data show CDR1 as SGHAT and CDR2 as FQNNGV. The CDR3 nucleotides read TGTGCCAGCAGCCCGGACACTTTCGGCTACAATGAGCAGTTCTTC. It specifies CASSPDTFGYNEQFF.

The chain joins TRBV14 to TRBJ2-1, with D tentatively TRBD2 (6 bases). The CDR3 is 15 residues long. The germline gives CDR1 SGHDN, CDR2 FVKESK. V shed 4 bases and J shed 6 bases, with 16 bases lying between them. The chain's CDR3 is CASSLGTSPGNEQFF. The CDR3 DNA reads TGTGCCAGCAGCCTCGGGACTTCCCCCGGCAATGAGCAGTTCTTC.

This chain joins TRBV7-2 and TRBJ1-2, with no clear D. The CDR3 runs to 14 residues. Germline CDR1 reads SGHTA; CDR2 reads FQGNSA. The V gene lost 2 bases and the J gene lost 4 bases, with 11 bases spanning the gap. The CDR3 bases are TGTGCCAGCAGCTTATCCGGGTTAATCTATGGCTACACCTTC. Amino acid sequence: CASSLSGLIYGYTF. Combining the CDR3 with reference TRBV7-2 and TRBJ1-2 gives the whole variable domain GAGVSQSPSNKVTEKGKDVELRCDPISGHTALYWYRQSLGQGLEFLIYFQGNSAPDKSGLPSDRFSAERTGGSVSTLTIQRTQQEDSAVYLCASSLSGLIYGYTFGSGTRLTVV.

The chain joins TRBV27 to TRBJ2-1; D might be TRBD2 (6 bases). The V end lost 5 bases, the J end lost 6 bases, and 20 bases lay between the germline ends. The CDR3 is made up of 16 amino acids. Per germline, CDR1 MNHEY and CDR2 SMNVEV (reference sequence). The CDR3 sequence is CASSPPRAGSPNEQFF. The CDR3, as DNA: TGTGCCAGCAGTCCCCCCCGGGCGGGATCTCCCAATGAGCAGTTCTTC.

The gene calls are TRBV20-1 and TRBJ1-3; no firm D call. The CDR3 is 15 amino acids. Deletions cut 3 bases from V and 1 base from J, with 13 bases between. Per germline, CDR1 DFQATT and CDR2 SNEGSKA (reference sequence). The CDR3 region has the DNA TGCAGTGCTAGTTTGGTTCGGGGTTCTGGAAACACCATATATTTT. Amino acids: CSASLVRGSGNTIYF.

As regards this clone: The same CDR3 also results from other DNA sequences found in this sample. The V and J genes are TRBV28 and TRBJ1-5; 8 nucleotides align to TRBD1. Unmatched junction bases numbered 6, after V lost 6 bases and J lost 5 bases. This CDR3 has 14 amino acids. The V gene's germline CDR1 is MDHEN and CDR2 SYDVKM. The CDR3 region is CASSPGQGDQPQHF. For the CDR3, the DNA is TGTGCCAGCAGCCCTGGACAGGGCGATCAGCCCCAGCATTTT.

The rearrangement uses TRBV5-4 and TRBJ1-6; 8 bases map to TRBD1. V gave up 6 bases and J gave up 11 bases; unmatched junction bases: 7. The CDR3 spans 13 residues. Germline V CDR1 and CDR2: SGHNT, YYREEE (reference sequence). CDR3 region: CASTVGQGTPLHF. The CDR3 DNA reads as TGTGCCAGCACCGTTGGACAGGGAACACCCCTCCACTTT.

CDR3 DNA: TGTGCCAGCAGCGCAGCCCCCCATGGAGCCTACAATGAGCAGTTCTTC. Encoded protein: CASSAAPHGAYNEQFF. V usage is TRBV9 and J usage is TRBJ2-1; D unclear. The CDR3 spans 16 residues. Germline CDR1 and CDR2: SGDLS and YYNGEE. V was trimmed by 3 bases and J by 2 bases, leaving 15 bases between them.

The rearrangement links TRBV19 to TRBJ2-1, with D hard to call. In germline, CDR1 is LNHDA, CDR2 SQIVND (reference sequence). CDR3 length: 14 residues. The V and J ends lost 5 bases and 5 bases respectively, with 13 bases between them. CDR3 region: CASSPLGPDNEQFF. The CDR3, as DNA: TGTGCCAGTAGTCCACTGGGCCCAGACAATGAGCAGTTCTTC.

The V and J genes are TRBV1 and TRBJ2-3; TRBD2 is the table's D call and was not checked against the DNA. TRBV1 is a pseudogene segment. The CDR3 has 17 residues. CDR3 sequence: CTSSQDFSAGVPDTQYF. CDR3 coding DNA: TGCACCAGCAGCCAAGATTTCTCAGCGGGAGTTCCAGATACGCAGTATTTT.

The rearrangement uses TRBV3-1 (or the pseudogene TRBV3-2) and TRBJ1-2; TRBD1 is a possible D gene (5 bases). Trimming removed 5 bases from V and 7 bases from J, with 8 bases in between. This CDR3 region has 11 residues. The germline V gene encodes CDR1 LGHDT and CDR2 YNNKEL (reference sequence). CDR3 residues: CASSSDSGYTF. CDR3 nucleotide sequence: TGTGCCAGCAGCTCTGACAGTGGCTACACCTTC.

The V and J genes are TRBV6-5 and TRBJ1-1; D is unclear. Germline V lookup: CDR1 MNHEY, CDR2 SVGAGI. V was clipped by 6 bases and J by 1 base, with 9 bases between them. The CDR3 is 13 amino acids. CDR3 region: CASSRFRNTEAFF. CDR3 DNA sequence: TGTGCCAGCAGCAGGTTCAGGAACACTGAAGCTTTCTTT.

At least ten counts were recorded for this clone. CDR3 sequence reads: CASSQGGPGRRAPQDEQYF. As DNA, the CDR3 is TGTGCCAGCAGCCAAGGAGGTCCAGGCAGGCGGGCCCCTCAGGACGAGCAGTACTTC. V is TRBV14 and J is TRBJ2-7, with D possibly TRBD2 on 5 matching bases. The ends were cut back, 1 base at V and 5 bases at J, with 27 bases in the middle. This CDR3 has 19 residues. Germline-derived CDR1 and CDR2 are SGHDN and FVKESK.

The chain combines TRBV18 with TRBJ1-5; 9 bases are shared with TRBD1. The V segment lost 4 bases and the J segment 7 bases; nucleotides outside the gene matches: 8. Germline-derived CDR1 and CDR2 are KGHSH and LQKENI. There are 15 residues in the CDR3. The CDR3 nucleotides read TGTGCCAGCTCACTTGAACAGGGGGCAGGGCAGCCCCAGCATTTT. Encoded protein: CASSLEQGAGQPQHF.

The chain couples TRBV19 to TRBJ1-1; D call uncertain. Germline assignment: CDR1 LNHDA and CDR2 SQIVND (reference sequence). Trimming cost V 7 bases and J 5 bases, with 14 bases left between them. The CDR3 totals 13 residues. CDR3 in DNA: TGTGCCAGTACCTCCTGGCTGTGGACTGAAGCTTTCTTT. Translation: CASTSWLWTEAFF. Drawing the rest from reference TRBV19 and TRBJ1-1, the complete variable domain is DGGITQSPKYLFRKEGQNVTLSCEQNLNHDAMYWYRQDPGQGLRLIYYSQIVNDFQKGDIAEGYSVSREKKESFPLTVTSAQKNPTAFYLCASTSWLWTEAFFGQGTRLTVV.

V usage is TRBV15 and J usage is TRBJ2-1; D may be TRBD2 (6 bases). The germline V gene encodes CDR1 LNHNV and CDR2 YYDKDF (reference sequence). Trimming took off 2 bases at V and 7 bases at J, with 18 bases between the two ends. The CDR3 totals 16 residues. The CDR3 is CATSRRAGLSKNEQFF. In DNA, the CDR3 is TGTGCCACCAGCAGACGGGCGGGACTCTCTAAGAATGAGCAGTTCTTC.

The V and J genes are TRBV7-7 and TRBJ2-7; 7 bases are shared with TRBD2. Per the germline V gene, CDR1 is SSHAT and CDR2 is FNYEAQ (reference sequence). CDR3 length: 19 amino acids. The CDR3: CASSLALDDPAGKMYEQYV. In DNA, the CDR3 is TGTGCTAGCAGCTTAGCTCTCGACGATCCAGCGGGAAAGATGTACGAGCAGTACGTC.

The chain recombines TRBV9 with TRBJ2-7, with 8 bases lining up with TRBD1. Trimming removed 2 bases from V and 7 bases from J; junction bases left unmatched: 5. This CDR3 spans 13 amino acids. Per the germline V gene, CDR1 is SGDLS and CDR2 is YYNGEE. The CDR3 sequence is CASSVDREEEQYF. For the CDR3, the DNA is TGTGCCAGCAGCGTGGACAGGGAAGAAGAGCAGTACTTC. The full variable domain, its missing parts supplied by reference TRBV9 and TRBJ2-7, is DSGVTQTPKHLITATGQRVTLRCSPRSGDLSVYWYQQSLDQGLQFLIQYYNGEERAKGNILERFSAQQFPDLHSELNLSSLELGDSALYFCASSVDREEEQYFGPGTRLTVT.